Listed below are T cell receptor beta chains from one sample, sequenced in a study of identical twins. MiXCR was run by TCRdb on the 5' RACE reads, yielding one entry per CDR3 protein. The sample has under 350,000 distinct CDR3 sequences, roughly 10% seen once; the top ten hold roughly 6.8%. Another study also made use of these data, one on yellow fever vaccine responses in identical twins.

Sequencing used CD8+ T cells sorted from blood. All receptors come from a woman in her late teens or twenties in good health. CDR3s include the opening cysteine and the closing phenylalanine or tryptophan. A D gene is named only where the DNA matches it firmly. Only some rows state a clone size, as once, few, many or a class for expanded clones.

clone_size: few; d_call: NA; v_call: TRBV28; j_call: TRBJ2-1; cdr3_aa: CASLHGGYEQFF; cdr3_nt: TGTGCCAGTTTACACGGTGGATACGAGCAGTTCTTC
clone_size: NA; d_call: NA; v_call: TRBV9; j_call: TRBJ2-7; cdr3_aa: CASSVGRAPYEQYF; cdr3_nt: TGTGCCAGCAGCGTAGGCAGGGCCCCTTACGAGCAGTACTTC
clone_size: NA; d_call: NA; v_call: TRBV4-1; j_call: TRBJ2-1; cdr3_aa: CASSQISTGVLDEQFF; cdr3_nt: TGCGCCAGCAGCCAAATTTCGACGGGAGTTTTGGATGAGCAGTTCTTC
clone_size: once; d_call: NA; v_call: TRBV20-1; j_call: TRBJ2-7; cdr3_aa: CSAREVPQSDEQYF; cdr3_nt: TGCAGTGCTAGAGAGGTCCCCCAGTCAGACGAGCAGTACTTC
clone_size: NA; d_call: NA; v_call: TRBV28; j_call: TRBJ2-2; cdr3_aa: CATMADANTGELFF; cdr3_nt: TGTGCCACTATGGCAGATGCGAACACCGGGGAGCTGTTTTTT
clone_size: many; d_call: NA; v_call: TRBV7-2; j_call: TRBJ2-1; cdr3_aa: CASSSLGVAFF; cdr3_nt: TGTGCCAGCAGCTCCTTGGGGGTCGCGTTCTTC
clone_size: NA; d_call: NA; v_call: TRBV7-6; j_call: TRBJ2-1; cdr3_aa: CASSLSRDNEQFF; cdr3_nt: TGTGCCAGCAGCTTATCAAGGGATAATGAGCAGTTCTTC
clone_size: NA; d_call: NA; v_call: TRBV4-2; j_call: TRBJ1-4; cdr3_aa: CASSQDRGFGEKLFF; cdr3_nt: TGTGCCAGCAGCCAAGATAGAGGGTTCGGTGAAAAACTGTTTTTT
clone_size: NA; d_call: NA; v_call: TRBV9; j_call: TRBJ1-2; cdr3_aa: CASSPNTEESGYTF; cdr3_nt: TGTGCCAGCAGCCCCAACACGGAGGAGAGTGGCTACACCTTC
clone_size: many; d_call: NA; v_call: TRBV7-6; j_call: TRBJ2-7; cdr3_aa: CASSSNTYEQYF; cdr3_nt: TGTGCCAGCAGCTCGAATACCTACGAGCAGTACTTC
clone_size: many; d_call: NA; v_call: TRBV15; j_call: TRBJ2-2; cdr3_aa: CATSRDRITGELFF; cdr3_nt: TGTGCCACCAGCAGAGATAGGATCACCGGGGAGCTGTTTTTT
clone_size: NA; d_call: NA; v_call: TRBV29-1; j_call: TRBJ2-5; cdr3_aa: CSVEDQASRDQETQYF; cdr3_nt: TGCAGCGTTGAAGATCAGGCTAGCCGAGACCAAGAGACCCAGTACTTC
clone_size: many; d_call: NA; v_call: TRBV11-2; j_call: TRBJ2-3; cdr3_aa: CASSLLSDTQYF; cdr3_nt: TGTGCCAGCAGCTTACTATCAGATACGCAGTATTTT
clone_size: NA; d_call: NA; v_call: TRBV12-3/TRBV12-4; j_call: TRBJ2-2; cdr3_aa: CASSGQPNTGELFF; cdr3_nt: TGTGCCAGCAGTGGACAGCCGAACACCGGGGAGCTGTTTTTT
clone_size: few; d_call: NA; v_call: TRBV4-3; j_call: TRBJ2-1; cdr3_aa: CASSQDRTGEQFF; cdr3_nt: TGCGCCAGCAGCCAAGATAGGACGGGTGAGCAGTTCTTC
clone_size: many; d_call: NA; v_call: TRBV5-5; j_call: TRBJ2-1; cdr3_aa: CASSLVAGAYNEQFF; cdr3_nt: TGTGCCAGCAGCTTGGTCGCTGGAGCCTACAATGAGCAGTTCTTC
clone_size: NA; d_call: NA; v_call: TRBV29-1; j_call: TRBJ2-7; cdr3_aa: CSVELEGKAYEQYF; cdr3_nt: TGCAGCGTTGAACTAGAGGGAAAGGCCTACGAGCAGTACTTC
clone_size: NA; d_call: TRBD1; v_call: TRBV6-1; j_call: TRBJ2-7; cdr3_aa: CASSDPAGQGSEQYF; cdr3_nt: TGTGCCAGCAGTGATCCTGCGGGACAGGGTAGCGAGCAGTACTTC
clone_size: few; d_call: NA; v_call: TRBV7-9; j_call: TRBJ2-1; cdr3_aa: CASSNRLDPANNEQFF; cdr3_nt: TGTGCCAGCAGCAACCGACTCGACCCTGCGAACAATGAGCAGTTCTTC
clone_size: many; d_call: NA; v_call: TRBV24-1; j_call: TRBJ2-7; cdr3_aa: CATSDLPPGCGRVNEQYF; cdr3_nt: TGTGCCACCAGTGATTTGCCCCCCGGATGTGGCCGGGTTAACGAGCAGTACTTC
clone_size: many; d_call: TRBD2; v_call: TRBV4-1; j_call: TRBJ2-5; cdr3_aa: CASSQPAVVAGGLLETQYF; cdr3_nt: TGCGCCAGCAGCCAACCCGCCGTGGTAGCGGGAGGGTTATTAGAGACCCAGTACTTC
clone_size: many; d_call: TRBD2; v_call: TRBV4-3; j_call: TRBJ2-7; cdr3_aa: CASSQEPSGSYEQYF; cdr3_nt: TGCGCCAGCAGCCAAGAACCTAGCGGCTCCTACGAGCAGTACTTC
clone_size: few; d_call: TRBD2; v_call: TRBV20-1; j_call: TRBJ2-7; cdr3_aa: CSAPRSGGYEQYF; cdr3_nt: TGCAGTGCTCCTCGGTCGGGGGGGTACGAGCAGTACTTC
clone_size: NA; d_call: NA; v_call: TRBV27; j_call: TRBJ1-4; cdr3_aa: CASSHGAGKLFF; cdr3_nt: TGTGCCAGCAGCCATGGGGCAGGAAAACTGTTTTTT
clone_size: few; d_call: NA; v_call: TRBV30; j_call: TRBJ1-1; cdr3_aa: CAWSSVTVNTEAFF; cdr3_nt: TGTGCCTGGAGCTCTGTTACAGTTAACACTGAAGCTTTCTTT
clone_size: many; d_call: TRBD1; v_call: TRBV9; j_call: TRBJ2-2; cdr3_aa: CASSGRDRVSTGELFF; cdr3_nt: TGTGCCAGCAGCGGGAGGGACAGGGTATCGACCGGGGAGCTGTTTTTT
clone_size: NA; d_call: TRBD2; v_call: TRBV3-1; j_call: TRBJ2-7; cdr3_aa: CACSQDHRGLVPDEQYF; cdr3_nt: TGTGCCTGCAGCCAAGACCATAGGGGACTAGTACCCGACGAGCAGTACTTC
clone_size: many; d_call: NA; v_call: TRBV4-3; j_call: TRBJ2-3; cdr3_aa: CASSQNFLVADTQYF; cdr3_nt: TGCGCCAGCAGCCAAAACTTTCTAGTCGCAGATACGCAGTATTTT
clone_size: many; d_call: NA; v_call: TRBV11-2; j_call: TRBJ2-3; cdr3_aa: CASSLARLVSTDTQYF; cdr3_nt: TGTGCCAGCAGCTTAGCTCGGCTAGTGAGCACAGATACGCAGTATTTT
clone_size: NA; d_call: TRBD2; v_call: TRBV5-1; j_call: TRBJ2-7; cdr3_aa: CASSLEPGLPYEQYF; cdr3_nt: TGCGCCAGCAGCTTGGAACCGGGACTACCTTACGAGCAGTACTTC
clone_size: NA; d_call: TRBD2; v_call: TRBV5-1; j_call: TRBJ2-7; cdr3_aa: CASSIAAGGYEQYF; cdr3_nt: TGCGCCAGCAGCATCGCAGCGGGAGGCTACGAGCAGTACTTC
clone_size: NA; d_call: TRBD2; v_call: TRBV7-2; j_call: TRBJ2-1; cdr3_aa: CASSDLAGGVYEQFF; cdr3_nt: TGTGCCAGCAGCGATTTAGCGGGAGGGGTGTATGAGCAGTTCTTC
clone_size: NA; d_call: TRBD1; v_call: TRBV4-3; j_call: TRBJ2-7; cdr3_aa: CASSQEQGSGYEQYF; cdr3_nt: TGCGCCAGCAGCCAAGAACAGGGGAGTGGGTACGAGCAGTACTTC
clone_size: many; d_call: TRBD2; v_call: TRBV6-4; j_call: TRBJ2-1; cdr3_aa: CASSDNGGEDNEQFF; cdr3_nt: TGTGCCAGCAGTGACAACGGGGGGGAGGACAATGAGCAGTTCTTC
clone_size: NA; d_call: NA; v_call: TRBV6-4; j_call: TRBJ2-1; cdr3_aa: CASSDRDTYNEQFF; cdr3_nt: TGTGCCAGCAGTGACCGGGACACCTACAATGAGCAGTTCTTC
clone_size: few; d_call: NA; v_call: TRBV7-9; j_call: TRBJ2-3; cdr3_aa: CASSLVSAVPDTQYF; cdr3_nt: TGTGCCAGCAGCTTAGTTTCTGCGGTCCCCGATACGCAGTATTTT
clone_size: NA; d_call: TRBD1; v_call: TRBV15; j_call: TRBJ2-1; cdr3_aa: CATSTGTGNNEQFF; cdr3_nt: TGTGCCACCAGCACTGGGACAGGGAACAATGAGCAGTTCTTC
clone_size: few; d_call: TRBD2; v_call: TRBV20-1; j_call: TRBJ2-3; cdr3_aa: CSARNPTSGDTDTQYF; cdr3_nt: TGCAGTGCTAGGAATCCGACTAGCGGGGACACAGATACGCAGTATTTT
clone_size: few; d_call: NA; v_call: TRBV6-1; j_call: TRBJ1-2; cdr3_aa: CASSPAGVATDGYTF; cdr3_nt: TGTGCCAGCAGCCCCGCAGGGGTCGCGACGGATGGCTACACCTTC
clone_size: NA; d_call: TRBD2; v_call: TRBV7-8; j_call: TRBJ2-1; cdr3_aa: CASSRASGGTYNEQFF; cdr3_nt: TGTGCCAGCAGCAGAGCTAGCGGGGGTACCTACAATGAGCAGTTCTTC
clone_size: many; d_call: NA; v_call: TRBV7-3; j_call: TRBJ2-7; cdr3_aa: CASSPGSFAYEQYF; cdr3_nt: TGTGCCAGCAGCCCCGGGTCTTTTGCCTACGAGCAGTACTTC
clone_size: NA; d_call: TRBD1; v_call: TRBV28; j_call: TRBJ2-7; cdr3_aa: CASKSHRDRGYEQYF; cdr3_nt: TGTGCCAGTAAATCACACCGGGACAGGGGTTACGAGCAGTACTTC
clone_size: many; d_call: NA; v_call: TRBV7-9; j_call: TRBJ2-3; cdr3_aa: CASSRVVGAPDTQYF; cdr3_nt: TGTGCCAGCAGCCGTGTGGTGGGGGCCCCAGATACGCAGTATTTT
clone_size: many; d_call: NA; v_call: TRBV7-9; j_call: TRBJ2-7; cdr3_aa: CASQSGNSYEQYF; cdr3_nt: TGTGCCAGCCAGTCGGGGAACTCCTACGAGCAGTACTTC